The clone carrying this TCR beta chain came up a few times. As yet, its antigen is unknown. The entry originates in a study of OX40 agonist ivuxolimab in advanced cancers. Study-level points and caveats: With doses of 0.1-3.0 mg/kg, partial responders showed among the lowest clonal expansion.

TCRdb keeps only in-frame clones here, not all; method: immunoSEQ multiplex PCR. This table has about 62,000 clones, 70% to 80% appearing once. The TCR originated in an adult with an advanced solid tumor such as melanoma, head and neck, liver or kidney cancer. The source was CD4+ or CD8+ T cells sorted from blood, collected in a trial of the OX40 agonist ivuxolimab.

The CDR3 reads CSVEGRGGPFLYNEQFF. The CDR3 coding sequence is TGCAGCGTTGAAGGTCGAGGGGGGCCTTTCTTATACAATGAGCAGTTCTTC. The chain couples TRBV29-1 to TRBJ2-1; D possibly uses TRBD1 or TRBD2 (6 bases each). Trimming took 1 base from V and 4 from J, leaving 20 bases between them. The CDR3 loop spans 17 amino acids. CDR1 and CDR2 from the germline V gene are SQVTM and ANQGSEA.